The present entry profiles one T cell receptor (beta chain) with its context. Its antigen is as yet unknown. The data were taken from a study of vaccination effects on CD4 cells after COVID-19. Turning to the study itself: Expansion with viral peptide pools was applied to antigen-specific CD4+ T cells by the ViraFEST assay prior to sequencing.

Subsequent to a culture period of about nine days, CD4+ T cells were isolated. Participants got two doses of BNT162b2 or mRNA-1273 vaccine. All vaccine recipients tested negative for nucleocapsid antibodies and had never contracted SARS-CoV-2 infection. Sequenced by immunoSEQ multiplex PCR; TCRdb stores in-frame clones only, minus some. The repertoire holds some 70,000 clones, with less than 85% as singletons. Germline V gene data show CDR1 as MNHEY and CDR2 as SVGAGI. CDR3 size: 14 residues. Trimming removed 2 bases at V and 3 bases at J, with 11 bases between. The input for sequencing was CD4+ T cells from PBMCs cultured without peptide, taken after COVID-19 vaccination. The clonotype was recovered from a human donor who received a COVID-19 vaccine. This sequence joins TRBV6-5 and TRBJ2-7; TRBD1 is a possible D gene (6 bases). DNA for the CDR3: TGTGCCAGCAGTTACACAACGGACAGCTACGAGCAGTACGTC. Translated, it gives CASSYTTDSYEQYV.